This T cell receptor beta chain was identified during a study of T-cell reconstitution after alpha-beta-depleted transplantation in children. This clonotype has at least ten counts. Its antigen is not known. General study points: After one year, T-cell counts and TCRbeta diversity mostly came from new T cells. Approximately two months post-transplant, alpha-beta T cells reportedly originated from several hundred expanded graft clones.

The germline V gene encodes CDR1 MDHEN and CDR2 SYDVKM. The CDR3 length is 15 residues. V was pared by 0 bases and J by 3 bases, with 11 bases between. The authors prepared the TCRbeta library with unique molecular identifiers. TCRdb ran MiXCR on the PCR reads and lists one entry per CDR3 protein. This sample has 250,000 to 300,000 distinct CDR3 sequences, with roughly 8.2% found just once. The chain couples TRBV28 to TRBJ2-5; TRBD1 might be the D (5 bases). Specimen: peripheral blood, collected 360 days after TCRalphabeta/CD19-depleted stem cell transplant. The clonotype was recovered from a female patient aged 2 to 10 who had a stem cell transplant for Fanconi anemia, so the T cells may come from the graft donor. CDR3 in amino acids: CASSLWGLGKETQYF. CDR3 nucleotides: TGTGCCAGCAGTTTATGGGGGCTAGGCAAAGAGACCCAGTACTTC.